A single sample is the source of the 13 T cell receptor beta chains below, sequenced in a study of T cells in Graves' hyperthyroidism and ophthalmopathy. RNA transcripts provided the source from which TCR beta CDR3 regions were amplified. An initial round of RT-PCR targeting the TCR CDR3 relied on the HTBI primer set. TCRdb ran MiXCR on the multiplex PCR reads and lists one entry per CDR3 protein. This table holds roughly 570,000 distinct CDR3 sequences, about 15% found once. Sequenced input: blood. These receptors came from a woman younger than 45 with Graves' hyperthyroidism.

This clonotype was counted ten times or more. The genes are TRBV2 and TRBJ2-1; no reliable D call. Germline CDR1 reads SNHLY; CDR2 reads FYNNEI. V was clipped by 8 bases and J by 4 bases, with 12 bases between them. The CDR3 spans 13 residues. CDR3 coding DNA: TGTGCCAGCGAATACGTCAGATACAATGAGCAGTTCTTC. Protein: CASEYVRYNEQFF.

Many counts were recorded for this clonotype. CDR3 in amino acids: CASSPTQGLGSNEQFF. In nucleotides, the CDR3 is TGTGCCAGCAGTCCCACCCAGGGACTGGGCTCAAATGAGCAGTTCTTC. V usage is TRBV12-3 or TRBV12-4 and J usage is TRBJ2-1; maybe TRBD2 (6 bases). The V end lost 5 bases, the J end lost 7 bases, and 21 bases lay between the germline ends. The CDR3 extends over 16 amino acids.

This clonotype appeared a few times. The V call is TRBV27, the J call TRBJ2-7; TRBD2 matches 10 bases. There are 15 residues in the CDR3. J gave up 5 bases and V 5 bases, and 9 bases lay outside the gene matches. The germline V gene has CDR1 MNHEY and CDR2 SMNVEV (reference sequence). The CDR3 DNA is TGTGCCAGCAGTGCGCCGAGCGGGAGGGCCCACGAGCAGTACTTC. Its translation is CASSAPSGRAHEQYF.

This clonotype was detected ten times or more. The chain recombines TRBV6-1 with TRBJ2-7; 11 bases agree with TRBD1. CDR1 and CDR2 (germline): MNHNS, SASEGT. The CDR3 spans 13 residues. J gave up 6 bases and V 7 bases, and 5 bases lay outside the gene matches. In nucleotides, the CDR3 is TGTGCCAGCACTCGGACAGGGGGCAGCGAGCAGTACTTC. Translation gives CASTRTGGSEQYF.

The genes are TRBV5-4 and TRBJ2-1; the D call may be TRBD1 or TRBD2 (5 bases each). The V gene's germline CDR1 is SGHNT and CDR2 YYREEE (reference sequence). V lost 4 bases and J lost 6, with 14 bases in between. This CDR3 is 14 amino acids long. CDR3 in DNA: TGTGCCAGCAGCCGAGGGACCGACAGCAATGAGCAGTTCTTC. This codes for CASSRGTDSNEQFF.

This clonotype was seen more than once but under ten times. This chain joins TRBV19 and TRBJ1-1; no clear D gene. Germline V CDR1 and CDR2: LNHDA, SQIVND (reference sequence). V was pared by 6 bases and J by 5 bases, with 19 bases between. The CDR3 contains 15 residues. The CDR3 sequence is CASRWEVGSWTEAFF. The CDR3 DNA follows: TGTGCCAGTAGATGGGAGGTCGGATCCTGGACTGAAGCTTTCTTT.

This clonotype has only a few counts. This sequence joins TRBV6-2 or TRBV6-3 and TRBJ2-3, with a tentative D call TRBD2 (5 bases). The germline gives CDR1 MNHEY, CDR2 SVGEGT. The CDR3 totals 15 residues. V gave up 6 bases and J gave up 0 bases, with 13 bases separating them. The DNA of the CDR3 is TGTGCCAGCAGCCCATTAGCGACCAGCACAGATACGCAGTATTTT. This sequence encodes CASSPLATSTDTQYF.

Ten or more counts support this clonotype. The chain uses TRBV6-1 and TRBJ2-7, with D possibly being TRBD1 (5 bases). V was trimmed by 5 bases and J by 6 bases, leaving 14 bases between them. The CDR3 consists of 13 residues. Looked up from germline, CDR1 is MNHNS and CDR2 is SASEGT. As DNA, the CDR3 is TGTGCCAGCAGTTTCATAGACAGATCCGAGCAGTACTTC. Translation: CASSFIDRSEQYF.

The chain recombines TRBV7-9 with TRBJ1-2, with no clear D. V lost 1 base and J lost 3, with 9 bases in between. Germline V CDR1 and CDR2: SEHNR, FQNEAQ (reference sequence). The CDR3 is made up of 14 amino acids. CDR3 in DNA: TGTGCCAGCAGCTTAGAGGCTGCGGACTATGGCTACACCTTC. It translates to CASSLEAADYGYTF.

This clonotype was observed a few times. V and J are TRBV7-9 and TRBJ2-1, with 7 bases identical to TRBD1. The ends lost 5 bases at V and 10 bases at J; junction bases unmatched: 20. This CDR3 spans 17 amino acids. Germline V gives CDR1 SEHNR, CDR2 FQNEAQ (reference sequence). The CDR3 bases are TGTGCCAGCAGCCAAGATCTGAGGGGGCTCGATACGGGGGAGCAGTTCTTC. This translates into CASSQDLRGLDTGEQFF.

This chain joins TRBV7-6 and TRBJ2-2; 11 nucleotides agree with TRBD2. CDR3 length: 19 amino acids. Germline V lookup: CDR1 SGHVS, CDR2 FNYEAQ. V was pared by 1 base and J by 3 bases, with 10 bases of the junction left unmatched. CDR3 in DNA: TGTGCCAGCAGCTTAGGGACTAGCGGGCCCGGCCGGGACACCGGGGAGCTGTTTTTT. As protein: CASSLGTSGPGRDTGELFF.

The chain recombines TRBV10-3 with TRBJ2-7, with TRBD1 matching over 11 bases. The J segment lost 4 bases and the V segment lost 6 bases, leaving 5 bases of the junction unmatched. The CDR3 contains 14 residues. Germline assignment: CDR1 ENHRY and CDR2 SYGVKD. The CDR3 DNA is TGTGCCATCAGAGGGACAGGGGGTGGGTACGAGCAGTACTTC. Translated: CAIRGTGGGYEQYF.

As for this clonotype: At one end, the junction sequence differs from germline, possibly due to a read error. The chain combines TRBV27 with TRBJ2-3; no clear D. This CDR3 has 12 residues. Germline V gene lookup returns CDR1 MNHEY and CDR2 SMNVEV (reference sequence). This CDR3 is CVSSPTTDTQYF. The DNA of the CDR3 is TGTGTCAGCAGTCCTACCACAGATACGCAGTATTTT.